This TCR beta chain emerged from a study of control samples from healthy donors and cancer patients. With 2 bases removed from V and 1 base from J, the gap between germline ends came to 14 bases. The CDR3 loop spans 16 amino acids. CDR1 SEHNR and CDR2 FQNEAQ come from the germline V gene (reference sequence). TCRdb's copy holds only in-frame clones and misses some; the assay was immunoSEQ multiplex PCR. The sample carries some 76,000 clones, 89% recorded once. Sequencing was done on a sample of PBMCs. The chain couples TRBV7-9 to TRBJ2-5, with a weak D call TRBD2 (7 bases). This TCR derives from a man in his sixties with lung cancer. The CDR3 nucleotides read TGTGCCAGCAGCTTATTCACCGGGGGGCTCCAAGAGACCCAGTACTTC. This gives the protein CASSLFTGGLQETQYF.